This T cell receptor (beta chain) was observed in a study of OX40 agonist ivuxolimab in advanced cancers. The method was immunoSEQ multiplex PCR; TCRdb's version includes in-frame clones alone and lacks a portion of them. The sample lists about 43,000 clones, just over 90% seen once, with about a fifth in the top ten. The germline gives CDR1 MNHNS, CDR2 SASEGT. CDR3 length equals 14 residues. V lost 0 bases and J 6 bases, leaving 9 bases between the germline ends. This clonotype originated in an adult with an advanced solid tumor such as melanoma, head and neck, liver or kidney cancer. The V gene is TRBV6-1, the J gene TRBJ1-5; tentative D call: TRBD1 (5 bases). This material consisted of CD4+ or CD8+ T cells sorted from blood, taken in a trial of the OX40 agonist ivuxolimab. The CDR3 DNA is TGTGCCAGCAGTGAAGCTGGGACGAGTCAGCCCCAGCATTTT. It codes for CASSEAGTSQPQHF.